The entry below gives a single T cell receptor (beta chain) sequence along with its context. The antigen remains unidentified. This specimen comes from a study of CXCR3-negative and CXCR3-positive naive CD8 T cells. About the study: Summed over all libraries, TRB reads came to around 140 million, with about 1.5 +/- 0.3 million per library. Study-wide findings and caveats: TRB CDR3 properties served as the basis for inferring TCR strength, and surface CD5 was comparable between naive subsets. Relative to CXCR3-negative naive cells, CXCR3-positive naive cells had more hydrophobic TRB CDR3s.

The CDR3 is 16 amino acids. In germline, CDR1 is SGHTA, CDR2 FQGTGA. It was by 5' RACE with UMI labels that the TRB cDNA libraries were prepared. Using the 5' RACE reads, TCRdb records one entry per CDR3 protein without DNA. This listing includes 150,000 to 180,000 distinct CDR3 sequences. Sequenced input: naive CXCR3+ CD8+ T cells from blood. Indicated subset: CD45RO-CCR7+CD27+CD95- naive CD8+ T cells expressing CXCR3 (TNR3+). This receptor was identified in a human donor in good health. Some clones in this sample may be carry-over from other donors' samples. The chain has TRBV7-3 and TRBJ1-1; there is no DNA to check the TCRdb D call of TRBD1. CDR3 in amino acids: CASSLSGGHVNTEAFF.